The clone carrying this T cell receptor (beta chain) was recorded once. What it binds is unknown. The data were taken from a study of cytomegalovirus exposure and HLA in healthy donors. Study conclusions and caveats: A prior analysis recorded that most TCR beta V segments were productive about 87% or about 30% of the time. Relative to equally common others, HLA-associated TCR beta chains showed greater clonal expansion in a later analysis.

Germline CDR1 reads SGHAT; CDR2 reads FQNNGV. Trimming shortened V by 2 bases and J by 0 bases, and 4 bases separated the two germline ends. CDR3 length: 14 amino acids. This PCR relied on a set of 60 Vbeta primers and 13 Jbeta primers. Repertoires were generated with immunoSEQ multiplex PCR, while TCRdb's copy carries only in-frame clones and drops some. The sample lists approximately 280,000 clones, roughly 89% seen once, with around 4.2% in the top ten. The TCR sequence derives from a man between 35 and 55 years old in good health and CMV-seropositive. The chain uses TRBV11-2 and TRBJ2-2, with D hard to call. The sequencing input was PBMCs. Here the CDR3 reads CASSLTTNTGELFF. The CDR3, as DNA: TGTGCCAGCAGCTTAACTACGAACACCGGGGAGCTGTTTTTT.